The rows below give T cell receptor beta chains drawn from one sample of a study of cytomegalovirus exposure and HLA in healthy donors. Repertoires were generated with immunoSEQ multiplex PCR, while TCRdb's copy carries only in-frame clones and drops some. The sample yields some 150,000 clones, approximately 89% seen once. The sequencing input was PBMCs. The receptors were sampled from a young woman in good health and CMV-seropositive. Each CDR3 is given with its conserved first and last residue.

CASTRRGANTGELFF	TRBV2	15
CASGYRAVGNTIYF	TRBV7-9	14
CASSTTSGQGETQYF	TRBV11-2	15
CASSGLAGTWSTDTQYF	TRBV5-8	17
CASSLTGDWTQPQHF	TRBV7-2	15
CASSIGGGSPLHF	TRBV19	13
CASSSRVGGGYNSPLHF	TRBV7-8	17
CASSLLPRTVFYNSPLHF	TRBV5-1	18
CASSPPDYRETQYF	TRBV18	14
CASSLQQGADYEQYF	TRBV7-8	15
CASSQDAPLAAPHTQYF	TRBV4-1	17
CASSPDRVTEAFF	TRBV6-5	13
CASSGTGGPANTQYF	TRBV19	15
CASSYYGTDYEQYF	TRBV6-5	14
CASSPGTVSSSYNSPLHF	TRBV7-8	18
CASSLGGAVYGYTF	TRBV5-4	14
CASSSQGADFSPLHF	TRBV5-1	15
CASSSGQKNNEQYF	TRBV27	14
CASSQESSAGGPYEQYF	TRBV4-3	17
CASSQDWPGDYGYTF	TRBV4-1	15
CASRPSATGELFF	TRBV7-3	13
CASLKTRGVGELFF	TRBV2	14
CASSPMGTGYQETQYF	TRBV27	16
CASSLSGGPRDGNQPQHF	TRBV4-1	18
CASSLSAGGDPGGTEAFF	TRBV27	18
CASSMTGGTETQYF	TRBV27	14
CASSPGQGTDTQYF	TRBV4-2	14
CASSSIRGVPSTDTQYF	TRBV7-6	17
CASSAQGSTEAFF	TRBV7-2	13
CASSPGVATNEKLFF	TRBV5-4	15
CAWRQTGLNNSPLHF	TRBV30	15
CASSLGQGANYGYTF	TRBV5-1	15
CASSESLQGGSGNTIYF	TRBV25-1	17
CASRPRRNTEAFF	TRBV6-5	13
CASSLATTGGEKLFF	TRBV5-4	15
CASSEGPLQSYNSPLHF	TRBV2	17
CASSWTGSTLGEKLFF	TRBV5-6	16
CASSYTSDRTTDTQYF	TRBV9	16
CASSARDSPSEQYF	TRBV9	14
CASSPGGQGAREQYF	TRBV28	15
CASSPGSSTNEKLFF	TRBV5-1	15
CASSLVGGPGHTQYF	TRBV27	15
CASQDRDWDNEQFF	TRBV2	14
CASSYWASDQETQYF	TRBV2	15
CASSGGLALETQYF	TRBV9	14
CAWGLAGGSYEQYF	TRBV30	14
CASSLLRADTQYF	TRBV11-2	13
CSASPGTGLQETQYF	TRBV29-1	15
CASSLSGAQETQYF	TRBV7-9	14
CASSPRTVGVGDTQYF	TRBV18	16
CASSASTAVYEQYF	TRBV5-1	14
CASSEYTDTQYF	TRBV10-2	12
CASSESFRASGTDTQYF	TRBV6-1	17
CASSLDGSGGTETQYF	TRBV7-2	16
CASSLVLGQSSGNTIYF	TRBV7-9	17
CASSPGTGGRSSGNTIYF	TRBV2	18
CATSGGHSYEQYF	TRBV28	13
CASSYLAGQVFSPLHF	TRBV13	16
CASSQSRDSRLTGGAKNSPLHF	TRBV23-1	22
CASSHGGRSSYNEQFF	TRBV19	16